One and the same sample provided the 26 T cell receptor beta chains below, sequenced in a study of blood T cell repertoires in COVID-19. Clones were read by immunoSEQ multiplex PCR, and TCRdb kept only the in-frame ones, dropping some. This repertoire shows roughly 170,000 clones, approximately 82% found once; its top ten account for 15% to 20%. Source material: PBMCs or T cells enriched from blood (not recorded which). The receptors here all came from a man in his 60s who had recovered from COVID-19.

The CDR3 nucleotides are TGTGCCAGCAGTGATACTAGCGGGATAACAGATACGCAGTATTTT. Translating it yields CASSDTSGITDTQYF. V is TRBV7-9 and J is TRBJ2-3, with 10 bases matching TRBD2. Germline trimming cut 6 bases from V and 3 bases from J; bases unmatched to any gene: 6. The CDR3 has 15 amino acids. The germline gives CDR1 SEHNR, CDR2 FQNEAQ (reference sequence).

The chain links TRBV7-9 to TRBJ1-4; no clear D. The V end lost 4 bases, the J end lost 7 bases, and 13 bases lay between the germline ends. CDR3 length: 14 residues. Germline V gene data show CDR1 as SEHNR and CDR2 as FQNEAQ (reference sequence). The CDR3 protein is CASSSRGLGEKLFF. DNA of the CDR3: TGTGCCAGCAGCTCACGGGGTCTTGGTGAAAAACTGTTTTTT.

This clone was observed a handful of times. CDR3 protein: CAISERGGAKEQYF. Written as DNA, the CDR3 is TGTGCCATCAGTGAGAGAGGGGGCGCGAAGGAGCAGTACTTC. This chain connects TRBV10-3 to TRBJ2-7, with 7 nucleotides matching TRBD1. Germline V gene lookup returns CDR1 ENHRY and CDR2 SYGVKD. CDR3 length: 14 amino acids. V lost 2 bases and J lost 7; bases outside the gene matches: 8.

This sequence joins TRBV7-3 and TRBJ2-2, with unresolved D. This CDR3 is 13 amino acids long. Per germline, CDR1 SGHTA and CDR2 FQGTGA. Trimming left V 5 bases short and J 9 bases short, with 13 bases between. CDR3 loop: CASSLDRRRELFF. As DNA, the CDR3 is TGTGCCAGCAGCCTAGACCGACGCAGGGAGCTGTTTTTT.

The V gene is TRBV28, the J gene TRBJ1-5; D is perhaps TRBD1 (6 bases). V dropped 8 bases and J dropped 0 bases, with 8 bases sitting between them. This CDR3 contains 13 residues. The germline CDR1 and CDR2 sequences are MDHEN and SYDVKM. CDR3 residues: CASRTDSNQPQHF. The CDR3, as DNA: TGTGCCAGCCGGACAGATAGCAATCAGCCCCAGCATTTT. Full variable domain (rest looked up from reference TRBV28 and TRBJ1-5): DVKVTQSSRYLVKRTGEKVFLECVQDMDHENMFWYRQDPGLGLRLIYFSYDVKMKEKGDIPEGYSVSREKKERFSLILESASTNQTSMYLCASRTDSNQPQHFGDGTRLSIL.

The chain has TRBV12-3 or TRBV12-4 and TRBJ2-3, with D unresolved. V shed 2 bases and J shed 14 bases, with 14 bases lying between them. The CDR3 runs to 12 residues. The CDR3 region is CASSLMAATGYF. DNA for the CDR3: TGTGCCAGCAGTTTAATGGCAGCTACGGGGTATTTT.

This chain connects TRBV6-1 to TRBJ2-1; 7 bases map to TRBD1. This CDR3 is built from 13 residues. Germline CDR1 reads MNHNS; CDR2 reads SASEGT. Unmatched junction bases numbered 5, after V lost 0 bases and J lost 12 bases. The DNA for the CDR3 is TGTGCCAGCAGTGAAGCCTACCGGGACAGGCAGTTCTTC. It encodes CASSEAYRDRQFF.

The chain couples TRBV11-2 to TRBJ2-1; 8 nucleotides align to TRBD2. The CDR3 consists of 19 residues. Per germline, CDR1 SGHAT and CDR2 FQNNGV. V was pared by 2 bases and J by 4 bases, with 16 bases of the junction left unmatched. This CDR3 reads CASSLWGQRGLASYNEQFF. CDR3 DNA: TGTGCCAGCAGCTTATGGGGGCAGCGAGGACTAGCTTCATACAATGAGCAGTTCTTC.

The chain joins TRBV20-1 to TRBJ1-1; D may be TRBD1 (5 bases). V dropped 3 bases and J dropped 0 bases, with 14 bases sitting between them. The CDR3 spans 15 residues. Germline CDR1 reads DFQATT; CDR2 reads SNEGSKA (reference sequence). CDR3 nucleotide sequence: TGCAGTGCTAGTCTGTCCCGGGGGATGAACACTGAAGCTTTCTTT. It translates to CSASLSRGMNTEAFF.

The rearrangement joins TRBV3-1 (or the pseudogene TRBV3-2) to TRBJ1-1; 9 bases are a match to TRBD1. The germline V gene has CDR1 LGHDT and CDR2 YNNKEL (reference sequence). The CDR3 sequence is 15 residues long. V lost 3 bases and J lost 4; bases outside the gene matches: 6. CDR3: CASSHSDRGGTEAFF. The CDR3 bases are TGTGCCAGCAGCCATTCGGACAGGGGTGGCACTGAAGCTTTCTTT.

This clone was seen once. The V and J genes are TRBV6-1 and TRBJ1-6; no definite D call. CDR1 MNHNS and CDR2 SASEGT come from the germline V gene. The V end was cut by 2 bases, the J end by 8 bases, with 7 bases between. CDR3 length equals 13 residues. CDR3 region: CASSEIVDSPLHF. The CDR3 DNA follows: TGTGCCAGCAGTGAAATAGTGGATTCACCCCTCCACTTT.

CDR3 bases: TGTGCCAGCAGCGCCCGACTAGCGGGAGGAGAGACCCAGTACTTC. Translation: CASSARLAGGETQYF. This chain uses TRBV5-6 with TRBJ2-5, with TRBD2 matching over 13 bases. V trimming: 4 bases; J trimming: 4 bases; junction bases outside the gene matches: 4. CDR3 length: 15 residues. Looked up from germline, CDR1 is SGHDT and CDR2 is YYEEEE.

The chain employs TRBV24-1 and TRBJ2-7; 8 nucleotides agree with TRBD1. In germline, CDR1 is KGHDR, CDR2 SFDVKD. The CDR3 consists of 15 residues. Trimming removed 4 bases from V and 3 bases from J; junction bases left unmatched: 7. The CDR3 coding sequence is TGTGCCACCAGTGAGTCACCTGACAGGGGCTACGAGCAGTACTTC. As protein: CATSESPDRGYEQYF.

This clone was detected once. The genes are TRBV7-3 and TRBJ2-1; 7 nucleotides align to TRBD2. Losses at the gene ends were 2 bases for V and 0 bases for J; bases not matched to a gene: 1. CDR1 SGHTA and CDR2 FQGTGA come from the germline V gene. There are 15 residues in the CDR3. The CDR3 reads CASSLQRDSYNEQFF. CDR3 DNA sequence: TGTGCCAGCAGCTTACAGCGGGACTCCTACAATGAGCAGTTCTTC. The whole variable domain, filled in from reference TRBV7-3 and TRBJ2-1, reads GAGVSQTPSNKVTEKGKYVELRCDPISGHTALYWYRQSLGQGPEFLIYFQGTGAADDSGLPNDRFFAVRPEGSVSTLKIQRTERGDSAVYLCASSLQRDSYNEQFFGPGTRLTVL.

The chain has TRBV28 and TRBJ2-7; 11 nucleotides align to TRBD1. CDR3 size: 13 residues. Germline V lookup: CDR1 MDHEN, CDR2 SYDVKM. V trimming: 6 bases; J trimming: 6 bases; junction bases outside the gene matches: 4. In DNA form, the CDR3 reads TGTGCCAGCAGCATGGACAGGGGGCGCGAGCAGTACTTC. It is translated as CASSMDRGREQYF.

The chain uses TRBV11-1 and TRBJ1-2; 10 bases map to TRBD1. Trimming cost V 2 bases and J 2 bases; bases outside gene matches: 2. This CDR3 contains 15 residues. Looked up from germline, CDR1 is SGHAT and CDR2 is FQDESV (reference sequence). The CDR3 sequence is CASSLRGQGNYGYTF. CDR3 coding DNA: TGTGCCAGCAGCTTACGGGGACAGGGGAACTATGGCTACACCTTC.

The sample holds a few counts of this clone. J is TRBJ1-1 and V is TRBV27; the match to TRBD1 covers 8 bases. Per the germline V gene, CDR1 is MNHEY and CDR2 is SMNVEV (reference sequence). V lost 10 bases and J lost 4; bases outside the gene matches: 11. The CDR3 has 14 residues. CDR3 sequence (DNA): TGTGCCACCCGAAAGGGAACAGGGGGCACTGAAGCTTTCTTT. This codes for CATRKGTGGTEAFF.

The rearrangement links TRBV21-1 to TRBJ1-6; whether TRBD1, the table's D call, matches the DNA was not checked. TRBV21-1 is an annotated pseudogene. The CDR3 is 19 amino acids. The CDR3: CASSKCPSPKQGDNSPLHF. CDR3 in DNA: TGTGCCAGCAGCAAATGCCCCTCGCCGAAACAGGGTGATAATTCACCCCTCCACTTT.

This sequence joins TRBV6-5 and TRBJ2-7; D is possibly TRBD1 (6 bases). Germline lookup yields CDR1 MNHEY and CDR2 SVGAGI. V was cut by 5 bases and J by 1 base, with 6 bases left in between. The CDR3 sequence is 12 residues long. In DNA, the CDR3 is TGTGCCAGCAGTACAGGGTCCTACGAGCAGTACTTC. Amino acids: CASSTGSYEQYF.

This clone showed up just a few times. This CDR3 reads CASRDTGEKLFF. In DNA form, the CDR3 reads TGTGCCAGCAGAGACACAGGTGAAAAACTGTTTTTT. The V gene is TRBV12-3 or TRBV12-4, the J gene TRBJ1-4; perhaps TRBD1 as D (5 bases). The CDR3 loop spans 12 amino acids. The ends were cut back, 6 bases at V and 7 bases at J, with 9 bases in the middle.

The chain employs TRBV6-6 and TRBJ1-4; 10 bases line up with TRBD1. CDR3 size: 14 residues. The V gene end was trimmed by 6 bases and the J gene end by 6 bases; junction bases not matched to a gene: 4. CDR1 is MNHNY, CDR2 SVGAGI, per germline (reference sequence). CDR3 sequence reads: CASSEGQGDEKLFF. For the CDR3, the DNA is TGTGCCAGCAGCGAAGGACAGGGGGATGAAAAACTGTTTTTT.

V usage is TRBV7-3 and J usage is TRBJ2-7; D gene uncertain. The CDR3 loop spans 14 amino acids. Germline V gives CDR1 SGHTA, CDR2 FQGTGA. Trimming cost V 2 bases and J 3 bases, with 11 bases left between them. CDR3 protein: CASSLRGGNYEQYF. The CDR3 region has the DNA TGTGCCAGCAGCTTACGCGGTGGAAACTACGAGCAGTACTTC.

The V call is TRBV28, the J call TRBJ1-1, with D tentatively TRBD1 (5 bases). V was shortened by 11 bases and J by 7 bases, with 20 bases between the two germline ends. The length of the CDR3 is 13 residues. Germline CDR1 is MDHEN and CDR2 is SYDVKM. The CDR3 DNA follows: TGTGCCGGGGGGTCGTTCAGGTCGCGTGAAGCTTTCTTT. Amino acid sequence: CAGGSFRSREAFF.

The rearrangement uses TRBV4-1 and TRBJ2-7; a weak D match, TRBD1 (6 bases). Germline assignment: CDR1 MGHRA and CDR2 YSYEKL. The CDR3 has 13 amino acids. Trimming left V 2 bases short and J 5 bases short, with 10 bases between. In DNA form, the CDR3 reads TGCGCCAGCAGCCAAATCACAGGGAACGAGCAGTACTTC. Amino acids: CASSQITGNEQYF.

This sequence joins TRBV24-1 and TRBJ2-3; perhaps TRBD2 as D (6 bases). CDR1 KGHDR and CDR2 SFDVKD come from the germline V gene. The V end was cut by 9 bases, the J end by 0 bases, with 15 bases between. The CDR3 totals 15 residues. DNA for the CDR3: TGTGCCACCTCTCGAACCGGGGGTAGCACAGATACGCAGTATTTT. Protein sequence: CATSRTGGSTDTQYF.

V gene TRBV11-3 combines with J gene TRBJ2-1, with 9 bases lining up with TRBD2. Germline V CDR1 and CDR2: SGHNT, YENEEA. This CDR3 region has 15 residues. The V segment lost 7 bases and the J segment 4 bases; nucleotides outside the gene matches: 8. As DNA, the CDR3 is TGTGCCAGCACCCGCGGGGGGGCCGGGTACAATGAGCAGTTCTTC. This gives the protein CASTRGGAGYNEQFF. The whole variable domain, filled in from reference TRBV11-3 and TRBJ2-1, reads EAGVVQSPRYKIIEKKQPVAFWCNPISGHNTLYWYLQNLGQGPELLIRYENEEAVDDSQLPKDRFSAERLKGVDSTLKIQPAELGDSAVYLCASTRGGAGYNEQFFGPGTRLTVL.